This paragraph covers one T cell receptor beta chain sequence. A much larger clone lies a single base off, so this may be a read error. MiXCR, run by TCRdb on the RT-PCR reads, gives a single entry per CDR3 protein. The sample lists about 680,000 distinct CDR3 sequences; 13% to 15% were seen once. Germline values: CDR1 DFQATT, CDR2 SNEGSKA (reference sequence). Trimming cost V 2 bases and J 0 bases, with 3 bases left between them. This CDR3 has 12 amino acids. The specimen was memory CD4+ T cells from blood. This clonotype was obtained from a female donor in good health, serving as a healthy control. The V and J genes are TRBV20-1 and TRBJ2-3; unclear D gene. The CDR3 region is CSARWSTDTQYF. CDR3 nucleotide sequence: TGCAGTGCTAGATGGAGCACAGATACGCAGTATTTT.